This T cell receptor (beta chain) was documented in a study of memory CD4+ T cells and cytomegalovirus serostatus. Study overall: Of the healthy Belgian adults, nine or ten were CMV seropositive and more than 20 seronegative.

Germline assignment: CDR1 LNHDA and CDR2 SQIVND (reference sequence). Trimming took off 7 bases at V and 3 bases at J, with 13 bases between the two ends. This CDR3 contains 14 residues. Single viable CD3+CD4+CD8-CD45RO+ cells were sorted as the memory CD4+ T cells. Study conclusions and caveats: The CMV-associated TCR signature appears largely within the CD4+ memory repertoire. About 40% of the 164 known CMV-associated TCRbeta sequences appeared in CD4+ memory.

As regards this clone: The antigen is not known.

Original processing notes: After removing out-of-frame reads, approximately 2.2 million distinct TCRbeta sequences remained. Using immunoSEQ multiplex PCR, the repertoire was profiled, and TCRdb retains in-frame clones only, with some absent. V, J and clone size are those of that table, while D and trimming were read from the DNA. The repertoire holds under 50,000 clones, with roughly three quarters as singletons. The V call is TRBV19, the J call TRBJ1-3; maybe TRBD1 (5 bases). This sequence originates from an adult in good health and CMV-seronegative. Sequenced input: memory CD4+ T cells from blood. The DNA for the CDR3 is TGTGCCAGTACCCGCGGGACCTTTGGAAACACCATATATTTT. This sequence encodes CASTRGTFGNTIYF.